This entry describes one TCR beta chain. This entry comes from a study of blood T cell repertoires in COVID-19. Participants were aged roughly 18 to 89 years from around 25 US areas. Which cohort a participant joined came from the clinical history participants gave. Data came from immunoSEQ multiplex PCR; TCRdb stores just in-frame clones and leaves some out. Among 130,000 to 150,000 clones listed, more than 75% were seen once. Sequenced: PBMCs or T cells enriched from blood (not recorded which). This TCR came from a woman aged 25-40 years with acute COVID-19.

The CDR3 DNA reads TGTGCCAGCACCAAAACCGGGAACACTGAAGCTTTCTTT. Its protein product is CASTKTGNTEAFF. The chain uses TRBV12-3 or TRBV12-4 and TRBJ1-1; D unclear. The CDR3 runs 13 residues. The germline V and J ends were trimmed by 7 bases and 1 base, with 10 bases remaining between them.